This T cell receptor beta chain comes out of a study of blood T cell repertoires in COVID-19. Overall study context: There were acute and convalescent COVID-19 samples, and they came from the United States, Italy and Spain. T cells, B-cell-depleted T cells, or PBMCs provided the cDNA or gDNA that served as material.

Assay: immunoSEQ multiplex PCR; the TCRdb copy retains only in-frame clones and omits some. This table has tens of thousands of clones, over 75% appearing once. Germline V gives CDR1 SGHAT, CDR2 FQNNGV. V lost 5 bases to trimming and J lost 3 bases; unmatched junction nucleotides: 12. This CDR3 contains 17 residues. This TCR came from a human donor in a cohort sampled during active COVID-19. The chain uses TRBV11-2 and TRBJ2-3, with 9 bases aligning to TRBD1. The sequenced sample was peripheral blood. The DNA of the CDR3 is TGTGCCAGCAGCAGCTACAGGGGGCGCCTGATAACAGATACGCAGTATTTT. Its translation: CASSSYRGRLITDTQYF.